The present T cell receptor beta chain was sequenced within a study of cytomegalovirus exposure and HLA in healthy donors. General study points: For cytomegalovirus status, the classifier reportedly gave diagnoses with high specificity and sensitivity.

A few counts support this clone. What it binds is unknown. The PCR used 60 Vbeta and 13 Jbeta primers. TCRdb's copy holds only in-frame clones and misses some; the assay was immunoSEQ multiplex PCR. The sample holds over 100,000 clones; 75% to 90% are singletons and the top ten take 2% to 2.5%. The receptor was derived from a man aged 25-40 years in good health and CMV-seronegative. The specimen was PBMCs.

This CDR3 reads CASSLYSLNTEAFF. The DNA of the CDR3 is TGTGCCAGCAGTTTATATTCGTTGAACACTGAAGCTTTCTTT. The rearrangement uses TRBV28 and TRBJ1-1, with no clear D. Trimming removed 1 base from V and 0 bases from J, with 6 bases in between. Germline values: CDR1 MDHEN, CDR2 SYDVKM. The CDR3 covers 14 residues.